The clone carrying this T cell receptor (beta chain) was counted many times. As yet, its antigen is unknown. This sample was included in a study of CD8 T cells in ankylosing spondylitis. Overall study results and limits: Within matched ankylosing spondylitis synovial fluid, disease-linked clones were reportedly significantly enriched. Among TCR beta sequences, a motif of under 10 highly homologous variants appeared characteristic of ankylosing spondylitis blood.

For TCR beta, libraries came from quantitative 5'-RACE with molecular barcodes. MiXCR, applied by TCRdb to the 5' RACE reads, yields one record per CDR3 protein. The sample consists of 190,000 or so distinct CDR3 sequences, roughly 12% of them appearing once. Germline values: CDR1 DFQATT, CDR2 SNEGSKA (reference sequence). There are 15 residues in the CDR3. V was trimmed by 0 bases and J by 1 base, leaving 12 bases between them. The sequencing sample was made of blood, either unsorted or a sorted T cell fraction (not recorded which). This sequence joins TRBV20-1 and TRBJ1-1; D is unresolved. This TCR was sampled from a male donor with ankylosing spondylitis or in good health (not recorded which). The CDR3 protein is CSARDLHSSNTEAFF. The CDR3, as DNA: TGCAGTGCTAGAGATCTTCACAGTTCGAACACTGAAGCTTTCTTT.